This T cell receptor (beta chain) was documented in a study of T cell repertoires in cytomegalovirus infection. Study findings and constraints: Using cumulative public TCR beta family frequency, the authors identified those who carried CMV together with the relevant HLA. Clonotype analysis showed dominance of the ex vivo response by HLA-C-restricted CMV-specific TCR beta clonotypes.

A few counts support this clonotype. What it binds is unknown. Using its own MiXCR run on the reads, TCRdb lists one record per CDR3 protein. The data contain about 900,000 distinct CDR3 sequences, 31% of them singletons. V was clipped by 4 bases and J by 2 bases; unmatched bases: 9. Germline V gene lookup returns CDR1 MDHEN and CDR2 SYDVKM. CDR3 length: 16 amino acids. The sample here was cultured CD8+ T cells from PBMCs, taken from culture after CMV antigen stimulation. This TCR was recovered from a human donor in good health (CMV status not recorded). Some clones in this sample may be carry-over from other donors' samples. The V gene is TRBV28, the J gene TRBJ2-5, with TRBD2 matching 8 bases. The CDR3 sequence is CASSSLPRGGQETQYF. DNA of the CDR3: TGTGCCAGCAGTTCCCTTCCCCGGGGGGGGCAAGAGACCCAGTACTTC.